These T cell receptor beta chains were read from a single sample in a study of blood T cells in healthy people across ages. TCRdb ran MiXCR on the 5' RACE reads and lists one entry per CDR3 protein. The profile shows roughly 1.4 million distinct CDR3 sequences, approximately 59% of them singletons. Sequencing input: blood. The receptors originated from a man aged 18-30 years in good health. Each CDR3 is given with its conserved first and last residue.

>TRBJ2-3|TRBV4-3
CASSQDTTSDTQYF
>TRBJ2-1|TRBV7-9
CASSQPGTHEQFF
>TRBJ2-3|TRBV29-1
CSVLLDATDTQYF
>TRBJ2-5|TRBV6-1
CASSSQGGEETQYF
>TRBJ1-2|TRBV12-3/TRBV12-4
CASSSGTGFYGYTF
>TRBJ2-7|TRBV7-2
CASSSAGGQYEQYF
>TRBJ2-2|TRBV9
CASSIEGAGELFF
>TRBJ2-3|TRBV4-1
CASSQTGGSTDTQYF
>TRBJ1-6|TRBV12-3/TRBV12-4
CASSSGPGDSPLHF
>TRBJ2-3|TRBV18
CASSPRVTDLTDTQYF
>TRBJ2-3|TRBV6-1
CASSEFGGGSTDTQYF
>TRBJ1-2|TRBV6-1
CASSERAQDPNYGYTF
>TRBJ2-3|TRBV6-2/TRBV6-3
CVSSTSDRANPDTQYF
>TRBJ2-5|TRBV29-1
CSVALIAGDETQYF
>TRBJ2-1|TRBV6-2/TRBV6-3
CASTPGQGFNEQFF
>TRBJ1-2|TRBV27
CASSPGQDHLDYTF
>TRBJ1-1|TRBV9
CASSVEWGEAFF
>TRBJ2-3|TRBV12-3/TRBV12-4
CASSLGKATDTQYF
>TRBJ2-1|TRBV7-8
CASSSSFRGLSNEQFF
>TRBJ1-1|TRBV28
CASIPPQVGMNTEAFF
>TRBJ2-4|TRBV5-1
CASSLVSQGAEEQYF
>TRBJ2-1|TRBV27
CASSLSLAGVYNEQFF
>TRBJ2-7|TRBV29-1
CSARQKNDEQYF
>TRBJ2-1|TRBV6-5
CASRPSGDRVYNEQFF
>TRBJ2-1|TRBV20-1
CSAAGPAGGLNEQFF
>TRBJ1-2|TRBV20-1
CSASPGQAANYGYTF
>TRBJ2-3|TRBV20-1
CSVPSGRALYTDTQYF
>TRBJ2-3|TRBV7-9
CASSFLAGGPPDTQYF
>TRBJ2-6|TRBV4-2
CASGGLAIFGANVLTF
>TRBJ2-3|TRBV6-2/TRBV6-3
CASSSAGQVVQYF
>TRBJ1-4|TRBV28
CASKQGNEKLFF
>TRBJ2-5|TRBV6-1
CASSGALVQETQYF
>TRBJ2-6|TRBV6-5
CASSYNLGANVLTF
>TRBJ1-5|TRBV20-1
CSATRGSGNQPQHF
>TRBJ2-5|TRBV7-2
CASSLEGVGTNEQYF
>TRBJ2-1|TRBV11-2
CASSLENNEQFF
>TRBJ1-2|TRBV7-2
CASSSQTGGFSRGYTF
>TRBJ1-5|TRBV20-1
CSANTQGDGNQPQHF
>TRBJ2-4|TRBV4-2
CASSQVERGKNIQYF
>TRBJ2-5|TRBV4-2
CASSQRSRDPQETQYF
>TRBJ2-5|TRBV7-9
CASSSSSQETQYF
>TRBJ2-5|TRBV3-1
CASSRNPWQETQYF
>.|TRBV5-1
CASSFGREGSYEQYF
>TRBJ1-1|TRBV4-1
CASSQDRAGLYTEAFF
>.|TRBV20-1
CSAPTGTGVRETQYF
>TRBJ1-2|TRBV9
CASSVAGAVGYTF
>TRBJ2-3|TRBV7-2
CASSPYRGAGDTQYF
>TRBJ2-3|TRBV7-9
CASSLLLPDTQYF
>TRBJ2-1|TRBV29-1
CSVETGLLGPNEQFF
>TRBJ2-7|TRBV29-1
CSVERDRGNSYEQYF
>.|TRBV20-1
CSARDLGARGYEQYF